Below, 11 T cell receptor beta chains from the same sample are listed, as sequenced in a study of cytomegalovirus exposure and HLA in healthy donors. The PCR made use of 60 Vbeta and 13 Jbeta primers. Using immunoSEQ multiplex PCR, the repertoire was profiled, and TCRdb retains in-frame clones only, with some absent. The table records approximately 150,000 clones, approximately 71% of them present only once. Sequenced material: PBMCs. The receptor set was obtained from a woman aged 18 to 35 in good health and CMV-seropositive.

V and J are TRBV28 and TRBJ2-5, with 7 bases lining up with TRBD1. The CDR3 extends over 16 amino acids. From germline, CDR1 is MDHEN and CDR2 SYDVKM. V was pared by 5 bases and J by 4 bases, with 13 bases of the junction left unmatched. The chain's CDR3 is CASSRSGQTLTETQYF. CDR3 sequence (DNA): TGTGCCAGCAGTAGATCGGGACAGACTTTAACAGAGACCCAGTACTTC.

The chain has TRBV9 and TRBJ1-1, with 7 bases aligning to TRBD1. Germline lookup yields CDR1 SGDLS and CDR2 YYNGEE. The CDR3 sequence is 15 residues long. Unmatched junction bases numbered 9, after V lost 3 bases and J lost 4 bases. CDR3 loop: CASSESDRVVTEAFF. Written as DNA, the CDR3 is TGTGCCAGCAGCGAGTCCGACAGGGTCGTCACTGAAGCTTTCTTT.

V is TRBV15 and J is TRBJ2-5; TRBD2 agrees at 10 bases. The CDR3 contains 14 residues. Germline CDR1 is LNHNV and CDR2 is YYDKDF (reference sequence). V was pared by 4 bases and J by 4 bases, with 3 bases of the junction left unmatched. The DNA for the CDR3 is TGTGCCACCAGCATACCTAGCGGGGGAGAGACCCAGTACTTC. This encodes CATSIPSGGETQYF.

The chain has TRBV2 and TRBJ1-5; 7 bases match TRBD1. Looked up from germline, CDR1 is SNHLY and CDR2 is FYNNEI. The CDR3 contains 14 residues. The ends lost 7 bases at V and 4 bases at J; junction bases unmatched: 7. Here the CDR3 reads CASTETGDNQPQHF. CDR3 coding DNA: TGTGCCAGCACCGAAACAGGGGATAATCAGCCCCAGCATTTT.

The chain has TRBV7-9 and TRBJ2-1; TRBD1 might be the D (5 bases). This CDR3 comprises 14 residues. With 1 base removed from V and 7 bases from J, the gap between germline ends came to 11 bases. The germline gives CDR1 SEHNR, CDR2 FQNEAQ (reference sequence). CDR3 in DNA: TGTGCCAGCAGCTTAGTTCGAAGGGGAAATGAGCAGTTCTTC. Encoded protein: CASSLVRRGNEQFF.

V is TRBV18 and J is TRBJ1-1; D perhaps matches TRBD1 (5 bases). Germline CDR1 and CDR2: KGHSH and LQKENI. The CDR3 length is 15 residues. V was pared by 4 bases and J by 5 bases, with 17 bases between. DNA for the CDR3: TGTGCCAGCTCACGGGCCAGGCAGGGAGGGACTGAAGCTTTCTTT. It specifies CASSRARQGGTEAFF. Variable domain in full (rest from reference TRBV18 and TRBJ1-1): NAGVMQNPRHLVRRRGQEARLRCSPMKGHSHVYWYRQLPEEGLKFMVYLQKENIIDESGMPKERFSAEFPKEGPSILRIQQVVRGDSAAYFCASSRARQGGTEAFFGQGTRLTVV.

This clone was counted once. V usage is TRBV6-5 and J usage is TRBJ1-6; D unresolved. V shed 2 bases and J shed 4 bases, with 9 bases lying between them. There are 15 residues in the CDR3. Germline loops: CDR1 MNHEY, CDR2 SVGAGI. CDR3 sequence: CASSYVAGYNSPLHF. Here the CDR3 DNA reads TGTGCCAGCAGTTACGTAGCCGGTTATAATTCACCCCTCCACTTT.

This chain links TRBV27 with TRBJ2-3, with D perhaps TRBD2 (5 bases). The CDR3 is 15 residues long. Germline V gene sequence: CDR1 MNHEY, CDR2 SMNVEV (reference sequence). Trimming left V 2 bases short and J 4 bases short, with 13 bases between. The CDR3 here is CASSLGTRSADTQYF. The DNA of the CDR3 is TGTGCCAGCAGTTTAGGAACTAGATCCGCAGATACGCAGTATTTT.

This chain joins TRBV14 and TRBJ2-3, with 8 nucleotides matching TRBD2. Germline loops: CDR1 SGHDN, CDR2 FVKESK. CDR3 size: 15 residues. The junction had 4 bases not matched to a gene; V was cut back by 5 bases and J by 0 bases. CDR3 sequence reads: CASSKREPSTDTQYF. The DNA for the CDR3 is TGTGCCAGCAGCAAGCGGGAGCCTAGCACAGATACGCAGTATTTT.

This chain joins TRBV7-3 and TRBJ2-1; a possible D gene is TRBD2 (5 bases). The CDR3 has 13 amino acids. Trimming took off 1 base at V and 10 bases at J, with 11 bases between the two ends. CDR1 and CDR2 (germline): SGHTA, FQGTGA. CDR3 sequence reads: CASSLIGGGEQFF. The CDR3 DNA sequence: TGTGCCAGCAGCTTAATCGGAGGCGGAGAGCAGTTCTTC.

V usage is TRBV13 and J usage is TRBJ2-3; D perhaps matches TRBD1 (6 bases). Germline assignment: CDR1 PRHDT and CDR2 FYEKMQ (reference sequence). The CDR3 runs to 15 residues. The V end lost 3 bases, the J end lost 0 bases, and 10 bases lay between the germline ends. Here the CDR3 reads CASSFGQTSTDTQYF. CDR3 nucleotide sequence: TGTGCCAGCAGCTTCGGACAGACTAGCACAGATACGCAGTATTTT.